The T cell receptor (beta chain) described here comes from a study of cytomegalovirus exposure and HLA in healthy donors. It was with 60 Vbeta and 13 Jbeta primers that the PCR ran. TCRdb's copy holds only in-frame clones and misses some; the assay was immunoSEQ multiplex PCR. The sample holds fewer than 130,000 clones, less than 80% seen once. This CDR3 contains 13 residues. Germline CDR1 SGHTA, CDR2 FQGNSA. Deletions cut 6 bases from V and 13 bases from J, with 19 bases between. This clone came up once. The V and J genes are TRBV7-2 and TRBJ2-1; D may be TRBD2 (5 bases). Sequenced: PBMCs. This clonotype was obtained from a woman in her 40s in good health and CMV-seronegative. As DNA, the CDR3 is TGTGCCAGCAGAGTAGGGAGCAGCGGTACTCAGTTCTTC. It specifies CASRVGSSGTQFF.